This section outlines one TCR beta chain sequence together with its context. Its antigen has not been determined. No base-level quality is on record; no much larger clone is a single base apart. The data stem from a study of blood T cells in healthy people across ages (dated by TCRdb to 2013 to 2016). For the wider study: In model experiments, template switching captured roughly one uniquely barcoded TCR beta cDNA molecule for every two T cells. Age-related changes in TCR beta repertoire diversity were measured in the study by deep sequencing normalized with unique cDNA molecular identifiers. Donors were grouped into four age groups: young (average about 15 years), middle-aged (approximately 41), aged (approximately 58) and long-lived (less than 85). For two donors (one aged 18 to 30 and one aged 80 or older), the study analyzed two additional independent replicas of 1 million unique cDNA reads from the same blood draw.

The roughly 39 donors, aged about 6 to 90 years, were systemically healthy Caucasian individuals from Russia. About 9.8 milliliters of peripheral blood were drawn from each donor into EDTA-treated Vacutainer tubes. Ficoll-Paque density-gradient centrifugation was used to isolate PBMCs, with at least 6 million obtained per sample. Trizol reagent was used to extract total RNA from PBMCs, with at least 5.5 micrograms per sample. The percentages of naive CD45RAhigh/CD27high T cells were determined by flow cytometry on a PBMC aliquot from every donor. V has 8 bases trimmed and J has 3 bases trimmed; junction bases matching no gene number 10. CDR1 and CDR2 were assigned from the germline V gene as KGHDR and SFDVKD. The CDR3 covers 16 residues, taking in both the cysteine and the phenylalanine. Of the read, only the CDR3 DNA is kept; its 48 bases are in frame from base 1. Study-wide conclusions, independent of this receptor: Because donor CMV infection status was unknown, age-related changes in expanded clonotypes were potentially confounded. As age increased, observed TCR beta diversity per million T cells dropped in a roughly linear way, and a significant reduction was already evident by age 40. Compared with the aged group, the long-lived group had more naive CD4+ T cells, fewer expanded clones and increased TCR diversity, a pattern suggesting age selection. Conclusive comparison of naive and antigen-experienced compartments was prevented by the profiling of bulk unsorted PBMCs. Observed TCR beta diversity correlated strongly with the percentage of naive T cells measured by flow cytometry. Estimates of total diversity from one million sequenced T cells were regarded as lower bounds and underestimates.

Library prep was done by 5' RACE. These reads were obtained on an Illumina HiSeq 2500. A second PCR of roughly 7 to 11 cycles was performed with a sample-barcoded 5' primer and a J-beta primer mix. A template-switch 5' adaptor carrying 12 random nucleotides introduced a unique molecular identifier onto each TCR beta cDNA molecule. Each sample yielded at least 3 million CDR3-containing paired-end reads. All of the RNA was converted into first-strand cDNA using the Mint cDNA synthesis kit, with a TRBC-specific oligonucleotide serving as the primer. Following uracil-DNA glycosylase treatment, all cDNA underwent a first 18-cycle PCR with the universal primers M1SS and BC2_uni_R. In the original analysis: For normalization, 1 million high-quality reads, each with a distinct molecular identifier, were randomly selected from each sample. Reads sharing molecular identifiers were discarded rather than binned into consensus sequences. CDR3 identification, clonotype clustering and error correction used MiTCR with a Q25 quality threshold and the strictest error-elimination algorithm. A nonparametric unseen species model with Euler transformation was used to estimate lower-bound total TCR beta diversity. TCRdb ran its own pipeline on the public reads, namely fastp trimming at Q25 and MiXCR clone calling, and kept in-frame beta chains. Each CDR3 protein appears once, grouped with its most common genes and DNA. TCRdb, not the original authors, processed these V and J calls. For this sample there are around 700,000 distinct CDR3 sequences; approximately 25% appear just once. The ten biggest clones cover 9% to 9.5% of the sample.

These data also formed part of another study, on T cells of mothers and their children. As described in the second report: Nine systemically healthy Caucasian individuals served as donors, namely three mothers together with their six children. cDNA synthesis used all of the extracted RNA, with 1.5 ug of RNA in each 15 ul reaction. In the second PCR, the M1S primer introduced both the sample barcodes and 2-4 random nucleotides. More than 9 million TCR beta CDR3 reads were obtained from each mother, and roughly 3.1 million reads were obtained from each child. TCR recombination output is similarly shaped by thymic selection in related and unrelated pairs, with a minor effect exerted by inherited differences. Related mother-child pairs always showed normalized repertoire overlap that was slightly higher than in unrelated mother-child pairs, though the difference was never significant. No persistent microchimeric T cell clones were detected, at a sensitivity of about 100 clones per million clonotypes. The study used deep NGS to compare TCR beta repertoires of mothers and children, seeking features distinguishing related mother-child pairs from unrelated individuals. On average, the children were 11 +/- 4 years old, while the mothers were about 38 +/- 4 years old. Libraries were sequenced on Illumina HiSeq 2000 with 100+100 nt paired-end reads after adapter ligation with NEBNext reagents. Mother and child libraries were prepared a month apart and sequenced in separate runs to prevent cross-contamination. For each donor, somewhere between roughly 450,000 and 2,000,000 distinct TCR beta clonotypes were identified. Naive TCR beta clonotypes were estimated from low-frequency clonotypes matched to each donor's FACS-determined naive share, without sorting.

What was sequenced was blood. This TCR was recovered from a boy aged 5 to 17 in good health. This chain is built from TRBV24-1 and TRBJ2-5, with 11 bases aligning to TRBD1. The CDR3 is CATTDEGQGVKETQYF. In nucleotide form, the sequence is TGTGCCACCACCGACGAGGGACAGGGGGTGAAAGAGACCCAGTACTTC.